This T cell receptor (beta chain) was recorded in a study of blood T cell repertoires in COVID-19. The wider study: The cDNA or gDNA used as material had been derived from T cells, B-cell-depleted T cells, or PBMCs.

The CDR3 has 15 amino acids. The germline V gene has CDR1 MNHEY and CDR2 SMNVEV (reference sequence). With 6 bases removed from V and 9 bases from J, the gap between germline ends came to 18 bases. Authors' methods: Nucleated cell counts were estimated from reference gene primer amplification. Measured with immunoSEQ multiplex PCR; TCRdb has only the in-frame clones, and not every one. That table is the source of V, J and clone size, and D and trimming were worked out from the DNA. The sample yields fewer than 200,000 clones, roughly 87% seen once. This receptor was taken from a woman between 70 and 85 years old with COVID-19, enrolled during active disease. The chain carries TRBV27 and TRBJ1-6; D perhaps matches TRBD1 (5 bases). Sequencing was performed on peripheral blood. The DNA of the CDR3 is TGTGCCAGCAGGACCACAGGTTTCTTGCGTTCACCCCTCCACTTT. Its translation is CASRTTGFLRSPLHF.